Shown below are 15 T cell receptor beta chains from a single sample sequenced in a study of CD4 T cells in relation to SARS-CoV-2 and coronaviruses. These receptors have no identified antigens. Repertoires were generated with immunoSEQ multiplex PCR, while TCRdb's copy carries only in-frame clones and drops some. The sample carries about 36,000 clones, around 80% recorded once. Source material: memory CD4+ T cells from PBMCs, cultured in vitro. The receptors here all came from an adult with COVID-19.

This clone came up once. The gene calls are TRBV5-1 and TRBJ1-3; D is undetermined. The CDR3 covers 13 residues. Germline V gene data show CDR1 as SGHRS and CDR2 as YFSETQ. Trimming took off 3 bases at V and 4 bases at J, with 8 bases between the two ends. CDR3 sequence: CASSYGPGNTIYF. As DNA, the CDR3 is TGCGCCAGCAGCTACGGACCGGGAAACACCATATATTTT. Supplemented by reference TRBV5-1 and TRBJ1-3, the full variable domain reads KAGVTQTPRYLIKTRGQQVTLSCSPISGHRSVSWYQQTPGQGLQFLFEYFSETQRNKGNFPGRFSGRQFSNSRSEMNVSTLELGDSALYLCASSYGPGNTIYFGEGSWLTVV.

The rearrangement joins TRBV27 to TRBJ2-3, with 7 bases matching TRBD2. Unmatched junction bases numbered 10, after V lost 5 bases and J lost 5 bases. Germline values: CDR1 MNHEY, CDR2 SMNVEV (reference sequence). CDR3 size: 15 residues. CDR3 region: CASSPRGLVLDTQYF. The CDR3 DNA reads TGTGCCAGCAGTCCCCGCGGACTAGTCTTAGATACGCAGTATTTT.

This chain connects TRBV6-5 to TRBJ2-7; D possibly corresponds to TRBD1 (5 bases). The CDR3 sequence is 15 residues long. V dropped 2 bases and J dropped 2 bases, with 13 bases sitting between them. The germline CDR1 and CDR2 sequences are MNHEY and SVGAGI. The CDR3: CASSYGAGPTYEQYF. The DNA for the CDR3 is TGTGCCAGCAGTTACGGGGCAGGGCCTACCTACGAGCAGTACTTC.

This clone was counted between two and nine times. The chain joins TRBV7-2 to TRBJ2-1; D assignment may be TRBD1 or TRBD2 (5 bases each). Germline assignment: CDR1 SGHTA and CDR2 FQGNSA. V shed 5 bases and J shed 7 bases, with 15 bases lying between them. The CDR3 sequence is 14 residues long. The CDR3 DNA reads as TGTGCCAGCAGCCCGGGGCCAGCCGGGAATGAGCAGTTCTTC. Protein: CASSPGPAGNEQFF.

For the CDR3, the DNA is TGTGCCAGCAGCTTAGATCCTAGACCCAACAGGGGTGAGACCCAGTACTTC. This codes for CASSLDPRPNRGETQYF. The rearrangement uses TRBV11-2 and TRBJ2-5; 7 bases agree with TRBD1. The CDR3 totals 17 residues. After removal of 0 bases from V and 5 bases from J, the junction contained 12 bases not matched to a gene. Germline CDR1 reads SGHAT; CDR2 reads FQNNGV.

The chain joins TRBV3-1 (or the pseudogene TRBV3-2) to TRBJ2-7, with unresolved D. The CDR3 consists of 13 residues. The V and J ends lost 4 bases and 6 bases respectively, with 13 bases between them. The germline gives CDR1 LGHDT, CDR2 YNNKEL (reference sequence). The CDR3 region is CASSPTRNTEQYF. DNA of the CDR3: TGTGCCAGCAGCCCAACCAGAAATACCGAGCAGTACTTC.

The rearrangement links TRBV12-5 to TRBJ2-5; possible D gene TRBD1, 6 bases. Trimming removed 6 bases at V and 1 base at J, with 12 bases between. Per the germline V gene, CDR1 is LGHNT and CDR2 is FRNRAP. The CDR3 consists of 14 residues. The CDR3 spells CASGAGDGQETQYF. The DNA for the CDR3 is TGTGCTAGTGGAGCAGGGGACGGCCAAGAGACCCAGTACTTC.

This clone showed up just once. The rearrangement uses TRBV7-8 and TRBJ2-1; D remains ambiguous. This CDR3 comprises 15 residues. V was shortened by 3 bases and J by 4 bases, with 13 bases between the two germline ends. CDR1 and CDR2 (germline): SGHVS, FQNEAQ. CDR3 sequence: CASSFVPGIYNEQFF. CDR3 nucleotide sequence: TGTGCCAGCAGCTTCGTTCCCGGAATTTACAATGAGCAGTTCTTC.

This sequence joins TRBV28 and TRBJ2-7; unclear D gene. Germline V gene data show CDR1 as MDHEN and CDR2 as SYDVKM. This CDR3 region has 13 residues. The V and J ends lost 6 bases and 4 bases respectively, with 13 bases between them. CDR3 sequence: CASSSPRRYEQYF. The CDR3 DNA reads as TGTGCCAGCAGCTCACCCCGACGTTACGAGCAGTACTTC.

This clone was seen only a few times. The CDR3 nucleotides are TGTGCCAGCAGCCCCGGGGAAAACACCGGGGAGCTGTTTTTT. Translating it yields CASSPGENTGELFF. This rearrangement joins TRBV7-8 to TRBJ2-2; D perhaps matches TRBD2 (5 bases). This CDR3 comprises 14 residues. The germline V gene has CDR1 SGHVS and CDR2 FQNEAQ. Trimming removed 5 bases at V and 2 bases at J, with 9 bases between.

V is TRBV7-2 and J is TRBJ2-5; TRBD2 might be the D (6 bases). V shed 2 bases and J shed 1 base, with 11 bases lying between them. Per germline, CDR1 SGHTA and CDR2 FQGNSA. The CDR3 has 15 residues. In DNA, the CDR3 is TGTGCCAGCAGCTTAATGGTGGGAGGCCAAGAGACCCAGTACTTC. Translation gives CASSLMVGGQETQYF.

The CDR3 bases are TGTGCCAGCAGTTTTGGGGGGTCCTACAATGAGCAGTTCTTC. It is translated as CASSFGGSYNEQFF. The V gene is TRBV28, the J gene TRBJ2-1; a possible D gene is TRBD2 (6 bases). The length of the CDR3 is 14 residues. The germline CDR1 and CDR2 sequences are MDHEN and SYDVKM. Trimming pared 3 bases from V and 1 base from J, leaving 7 bases between.

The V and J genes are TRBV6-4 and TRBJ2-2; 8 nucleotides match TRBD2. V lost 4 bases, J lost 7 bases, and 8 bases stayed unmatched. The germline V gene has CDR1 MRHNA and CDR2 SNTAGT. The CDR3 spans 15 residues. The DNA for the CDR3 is TGTGCCAGCAGTGTGTCTAGCGGGTCTGACGGGGAGCTGTTTTTT. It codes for CASSVSSGSDGELFF.

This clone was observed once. The CDR3 region is CASSSSHGTPSTDTQYF. The CDR3 region has the DNA TGTGCCAGCAGCTCTTCCCACGGGACTCCTAGCACAGATACGCAGTATTTT. The chain uses TRBV7-3 and TRBJ2-3; TRBD2 is a possible D gene (6 bases). V lost 4 bases to trimming and J lost 0 bases, with 17 bases between them. Looked up from germline, CDR1 is SGHTA and CDR2 is FQGTGA. The CDR3 contains 17 residues.

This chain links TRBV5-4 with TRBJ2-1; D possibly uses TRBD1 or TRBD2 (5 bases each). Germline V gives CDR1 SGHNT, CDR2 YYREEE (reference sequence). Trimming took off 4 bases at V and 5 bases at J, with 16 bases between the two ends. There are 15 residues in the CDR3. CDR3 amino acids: CASSRGTDPNNEQFF. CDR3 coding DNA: TGTGCCAGCAGCCGAGGGACGGACCCCAACAATGAGCAGTTCTTC.